These T cell receptor beta chains were read from a single sample in a study of cytotoxic CD8 clonotypes in ibrutinib-treated CLL. Some clones are missing from TCRdb's copy, which holds only in-frame ones; the method was immunoSEQ multiplex PCR. The table lists almost 250,000 clones, under 80% of them singletons. Sequencing used PBMCs, obtained after 24 months of ibrutinib treatment. Source of these receptors: a human donor with chronic lymphocytic leukemia. Both conserved end residues are part of each CDR3. Not all rows give a size; the values are once, few, many and, for expanded clones, a class.

- | 16 | TRBV5-1 | CASSLTSGRSSDEQYF
- | 14 | TRBV11-3 | CASSLTSGSHEQYF
- | 13 | TRBV9 | CASNSDTPYGYTF
- | 13 | TRBV6-1 | CASSLDRNQPQHF
- | 11 | TRBV29-1 | CSVTGGETQYF
- | 15 | TRBV28 | CASSPHRASRGEQFF
- | 15 | TRBV11-3 | CASSLDSSGSYGYTF
- | 12 | TRBV25-1 | CASSDRDETQYF
- | 16 | TRBV4-3 | CASSQEASGTFYEQYF
- | 16 | TRBV6-6 | CASSYKRQISYNEQFF
few | 11 | TRBV7-9 | CASSSQNEQFF
- | 18 | TRBV23-1 | CASSQSLRMNRGFYEQYF
- | 15 | TRBV27 | CASSPVGGNPYEQYF
- | 12 | TRBV27 | CASSFGLNEQFF
once | 15 | TRBV28 | CASSGSGTSEETQYF
- | 15 | TRBV5-6 | CASSSPGQGDYGYTF
- | 12 | TRBV7-6 | CASSSFQDTQYF
- | 14 | TRBV2 | CASSESVRSDTQYF
- | 14 | TRBV29-1 | CSVLGAEAYNEQFF
few | 12 | TRBV7-9 | CASSLTVYEQYF
- | 14 | TRBV28 | CASSLSPQRVGLFF
- | 15 | TRBV4-3 | CASSQRLKGEAGYTF
- | 15 | TRBV4-2 | CASSHKQGLDYGYTF
once | 13 | TRBV4-2 | CASSQVQSDTQYF
few | 11 | TRBV29-1 | CSVRTDYGYTF
few | 11 | TRBV27 | CASTFFNEQFF
many | 15 | TRBV6-5 | CASRLSGASTDTQYF
- | 14 | TRBV7-7 | CASSLGAGSYEQYF
- | 12 | TRBV25-1 | CAARGGANVLTF
- | 14 | TRBV7-3 | CASSLGGNYNEQFF
- | 14 | TRBV10-3 | CAISDQESNQPQHF
- | 16 | TRBV2 | CASSESTGGAVTEAFF
- | 14 | TRBV2 | CASKGTSLVHEQYF
- | 19 | TRBV28 | CASSPASAPMGAGVVEQYF
- | 13 | TRBV6-6 | CASSRSGGNEQFF
- | 17 | TRBV4-2 | CASRGVGASGAYNEQFF
- | 18 | TRBV7-2 | CASSLFPDTSGSPDEQFF
- | 15 | TRBV30 | CAWKNCRGSNQPQHF
- | 16 | TRBV6-6 | CASSPGVAGALDTQYF
- | 11 | TRBV28 | CASSFGTEILF
- | 13 | TRBV7-9 | CASSLGGSDGYTF
few | 14 | TRBV5-6 | CASSRGQGENVYTF
- | 12 | TRBV30 | CAWHGGTGELFF
- | 11 | TRBV2 | CASGSDNEQFF
- | 14 | TRBV4-2 | CASSLGTQTYEQYF